The source of this TCR beta chain is a study of blood T cell repertoires in COVID-19. Study-wide context: Acute and convalescent COVID-19 samples came from the United States, Italy and Spain.

Original data processing: Amplified reference gene primers provided the basis for estimating nucleated cell counts. The repertoire was sequenced with immunoSEQ multiplex PCR; TCRdb's copy has only in-frame clones and lacks some. The D gene and trimming were derived from the DNA, and the V and J assignments and clone size from that table. Here the sample spans 300,000 to 350,000 clones, 85% to 90% being singletons. Germline-derived CDR1 and CDR2 are LNHDA and SQIVND (reference sequence). The CDR3 runs to 13 residues. Trimming took off 9 bases at V and 3 bases at J, with 14 bases between the two ends. The sample comprised peripheral blood. The TCR sequence derives from a woman in her thirties with COVID-19, enrolled during active disease. This sequence joins TRBV19 and TRBJ1-2; tentative D call: TRBD1 (5 bases). For the CDR3, the DNA is TGTGCCAGCCGTTTGGGACTGTACTATGGCTACACCTTC. This encodes CASRLGLYYGYTF.